The rows below give T cell receptor beta chains drawn from one sample of a study of cytomegalovirus exposure and HLA in healthy donors. Some clones are missing from TCRdb's copy, which holds only in-frame ones; the method was immunoSEQ multiplex PCR. Among some 150,000 clones listed, 76% were seen once. The sequenced sample was PBMCs. Every receptor here comes from a female donor in good health and CMV-seropositive. Both conserved end residues are part of each CDR3. D genes are given only for firm matches. Part of the rows lack a size; the others show once, few, many or a class for expanded clones.

J gene,clone size,D gene,V gene,CDR3 length,CDR3 DNA,CDR3 protein
TRBJ2-7,once,TRBD1,TRBV5-6,15,TGTGCCAGCAGCTTAAGAGGACAGGGGGCCTACGAGCAGTACTTC,CASSLRGQGAYEQYF
TRBJ2-3,NA,NA,TRBV6-5,12,TGTGCCAGCAGTCCTACTACAGATACGCAGTATTTT,CASSPTTDTQYF
TRBJ1-1,NA,NA,TRBV6-5,15,TGTGCCAGCAGTTACTCTTCAGGGGAACTCAATGAAGCTTTCTTT,CASSYSSGELNEAFF
TRBJ2-2,NA,TRBD1,TRBV27,15,TGTGCCAGCAGTTCGGGACAGGGGGCGCCCGGGGAGCTGTTTTTT,CASSSGQGAPGELFF
TRBJ2-1,NA,TRBD2,TRBV19,18,TGTGCCAGTAGTACGGGACTAGCGGGAGGTTACTCCTACAATGAGCAGTTCTTC,CASSTGLAGGYSYNEQFF
TRBJ2-1,NA,NA,TRBV4-2,17,TGTGCCAGCAGCCAAGCTGCGGGACAGTCAACCTACAATGAGCAGTTCTTC,CASSQAAGQSTYNEQFF
TRBJ2-7,NA,NA,TRBV19,14,TGTGCCAGTAGTATACAAACAGCTTCCTACGAGCAGTACTTC,CASSIQTASYEQYF
TRBJ2-1,NA,NA,TRBV19,15,TGTGCCAGTAGTACGAGACGCGGCGGATACAATGAGCAGTTCTTC,CASSTRRGGYNEQFF
TRBJ2-5,NA,TRBD2,TRBV7-9,15,TGTGCCAGCAGCTTGCTAGCGGGGGTACAAGAGACCCAGTACTTC,CASSLLAGVQETQYF
TRBJ1-1,NA,TRBD1,TRBV7-3,17,TGTGCCAGCAGCATGGGACAGGGGGCTCGGATGAACACTGAAGCTTTCTTT,CASSMGQGARMNTEAFF